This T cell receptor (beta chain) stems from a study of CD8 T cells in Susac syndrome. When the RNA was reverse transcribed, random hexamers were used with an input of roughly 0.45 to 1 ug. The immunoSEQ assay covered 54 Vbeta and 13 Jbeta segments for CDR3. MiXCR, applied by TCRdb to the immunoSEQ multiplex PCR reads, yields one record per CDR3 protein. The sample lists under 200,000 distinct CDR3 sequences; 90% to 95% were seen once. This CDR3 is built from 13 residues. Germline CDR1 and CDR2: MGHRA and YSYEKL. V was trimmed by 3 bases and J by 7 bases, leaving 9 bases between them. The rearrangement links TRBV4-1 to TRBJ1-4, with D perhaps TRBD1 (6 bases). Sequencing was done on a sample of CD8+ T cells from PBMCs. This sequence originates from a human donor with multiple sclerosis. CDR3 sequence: CASSQLRGEKLFF. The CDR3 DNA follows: TGCGCCAGCAGCCAGCTCAGGGGTGAAAAACTGTTTTTT.